Reported below is one TCR beta chain. Authors' processing steps: For nucleated cells, counts were estimated from reference gene primer amplification. TCRdb keeps only in-frame clones here, not all; method: immunoSEQ multiplex PCR. The V and J calls and clone size are taken from that table; D and trimming were inferred from the DNA. The data contain around 140,000 clones, about 90% of them singletons. These data originate in a study of blood T cell repertoires in COVID-19. Study-level information: The analysed material was cDNA or gDNA that came from T cells, B-cell-depleted T cells, or PBMCs.

The CDR3 is made up of 13 amino acids. Trimming removed 0 bases from V and 6 bases from J, with 6 bases in between. CDR1 is KGHSH and CDR2 is LQKENI in the germline V gene. The V call is TRBV18, the J call TRBJ2-1; no reliable D call. Material: peripheral blood. The clonotype was recovered from a woman aged 50 to 60 with acute or convalescent COVID-19. The CDR3 loop is CASSPPISNEQFF. CDR3 in DNA: TGTGCCAGCTCACCACCGATCAGCAATGAGCAGTTCTTC.